This TCR beta chain is from a study of identical twins (dated by TCRdb to the mid-2010s). Looking at the study overall: To test whether fetal clonotypes persist, the study used deep sequencing on TCR alpha and beta repertoires from monozygotic twins, unrelated adults of various ages, and cord blood. To rule out contamination, the twin experiments were replicated at different times with different library preparation protocols. Overall study outcomes, separate from this receptor: Because the same donors could not be followed over many years, conclusions were based on cross-sectional statistical analysis. Fewer insertions were carried by abundant cord blood beta clonotypes, a similar but weaker trend appeared in young adult naive repertoires, and no such trend appeared in memory repertoires. Recombination models systematically underestimated out-of-frame TCR alpha sharing in monozygotic twins but agreed with sharing between unrelated individuals. Compared with coincidental sharing between unrelated individuals, out-of-frame TCR alpha sequences shared between twins showed an excess of sequences with low generation probability. Zero-insertion analyses could be partly confounded by invariant T cells such as MAIT and iNKT, though diverse VJ usage argued against such confounding for most clonotypes. The excess sharing between twins in beta out-of-frame sequences was weaker because fewer shared sequences reduced the signal-to-noise ratio.

Every donor in the study was a healthy Caucasian. The twin cohort comprised three pairs of female monozygotic twins, all aged about 18 to 30 years. Positive isolation kits from Invitrogen were used to isolate CD4+ and CD8+ T cell populations. Library preparation was by 5' RACE. Sequencing relied on an Illumina HiSeq 2000. Template switching added a universal primer binding site, and the final cDNA carried a unique molecular identifier that allowed TCR cDNA molecules to be counted accurately. Specific primers in the conserved constant-segment region were used to synthesize first-strand cDNA for the TCR alpha and beta chains. To control for contamination, every cDNA library carried two barcodes: a SMART-Mk sample barcode plus Illumina barcodes. TruSeq adapter sequences and Illumina sample barcodes were added in two successive PCR steps. TCR alpha and beta cDNA libraries were sequenced on the Illumina HiSeq platform with custom primers. Processing in the source paper ran as follows. Raw reads were processed with MiGEC to extract unique molecular identifiers, and MiXCR was used to determine CDR3 positions. For each individual, recombination models were inferred using an EM algorithm with the repgenHMM and IGoR tools. Shared clonotype analysis was performed with the tcR package in R, normalizing sharing by the product of cloneset sizes. To study raw recombination free of thymic and clonal selection effects, out-of-frame nonproductive sequences were analyzed. TCRdb trimmed the raw reads at Q25, called clones with MiXCR and kept productive beta chains. Each entry is one CDR3 protein sequence, shown with its most common DNA and genes. TCRdb's processing, not the authors', yielded these V and J calls. This sample gives roughly 540,000 distinct CDR3 sequences in total; approximately 22% of them show up just once. About 0.91% of the sample is taken by the ten largest.

Including cysteine and phenylalanine, the CDR3 has 14 amino acids. The read is trimmed to its CDR3 DNA, 42 bases read in frame from base 1. Relative to germline, V is 2 bases shorter and J is 6 bases shorter, with 14 bases between their ends. Via the germline V gene (reference sequence), CDR1 is DFQATT and CDR2 SNEGSKA. Of note for this clonotype: It has no known antigen specificity. The sample holds no much larger clone one base away, and base qualities are not on file.

This sample was shared with a second study, whose subject was T cells expressing NK-cell markers. Drawing on the second study: About 8 donors provided sorted CD3+CD56+NKG2C+, CD3+CD56+NKG2C- and CD3+CD56-NKG2C+ T-cell subsets, whose TCR beta-chain repertoires were profiled. Of the eight sequenced donors, seven were found to be HCMV-seropositive and one was found to be HCMV-seronegative. To restrict sorting to alphabetaTCR-expressing T cells, an anti-gammadeltaTCR antibody was added in several experiments. For several donors, the dominant CD3+CD56+NKG2C+ clonotypes were among the top 10 CD8+ clonotypes and accounted for about 1.0-7.5% of CD8+ T cells. Those dominant clonotypes were again the most abundant among CD3+CD56-NKG2C+ cells in a handful of donors, at about 28.3-60.1%. Whether the expanded NKG2C-expressing T cell clones were specific for HCMV antigens was left unclear. Randomly selected healthy volunteers, three men and five women, were used as the eight sequenced donors. HCMV serostatus was determined by detecting HCMV-specific IgG in serum with a commercial ELISA kit. MIGEC was used to demultiplex reads and group reads by UMI, and MiTCR was used to assemble and quantify clonotypes. Only TCR cDNA sequences supported by at least two reads were kept to exclude erroneous sequences. The tcR package was used for downstream repertoire analysis, and clonotypes were matched between fractions using CDR3 nucleotide sequence together with V segment. Antigen specificity was annotated against VDJdb with VDJmatch, allowing one amino acid substitution in CDR3.

The chain links TRBV20-1 with TRBJ2-1; no D gene is confidently identified. Input material: CD4+ T cells sorted from blood. The sequence came from a woman between 18 and 29 years old in good health. The CDR3 region has the sequence CSARTTLAFNEQFF. The nucleotides read TGCAGTGCTAGAACCACGCTTGCCTTCAATGAGCAGTTCTTC.